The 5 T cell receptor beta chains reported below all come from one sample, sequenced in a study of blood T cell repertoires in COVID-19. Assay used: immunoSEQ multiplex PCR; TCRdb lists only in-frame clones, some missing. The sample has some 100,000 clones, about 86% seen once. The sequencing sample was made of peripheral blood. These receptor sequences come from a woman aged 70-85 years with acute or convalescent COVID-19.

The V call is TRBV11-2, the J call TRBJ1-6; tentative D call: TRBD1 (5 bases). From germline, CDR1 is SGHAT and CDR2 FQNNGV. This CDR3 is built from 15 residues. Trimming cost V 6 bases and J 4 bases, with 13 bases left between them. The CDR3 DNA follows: TGTGCCAGCAGGCGCGGGGGGGGATATAATTCACCCCTCCACTTT. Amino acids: CASRRGGGYNSPLHF.

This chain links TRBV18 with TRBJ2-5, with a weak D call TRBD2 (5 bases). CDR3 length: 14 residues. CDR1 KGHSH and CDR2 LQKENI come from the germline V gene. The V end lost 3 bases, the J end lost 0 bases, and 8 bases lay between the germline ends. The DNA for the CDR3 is TGTGCCAGCTCACCTACCGGGAACCAAGAGACCCAGTACTTC. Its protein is CASSPTGNQETQYF. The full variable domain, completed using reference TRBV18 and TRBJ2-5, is NAGVMQNPRHLVRRRGQEARLRCSPMKGHSHVYWYRQLPEEGLKFMVYLQKENIIDESGMPKERFSAEFPKEGPSILRIQQVVRGDSAAYFCASSPTGNQETQYFGPGTRLLVL.

CDR3 DNA: TGTGCCAGCACCAAGGGACAGGGCATTAATCAGCCCCAGCATTTT. Residues: CASTKGQGINQPQHF. This sequence joins TRBV7-8 and TRBJ1-5, with 9 bases aligning to TRBD1. V lost 7 bases to trimming and J lost 4 bases; unmatched junction nucleotides: 8. The germline gives CDR1 SGHVS, CDR2 FQNEAQ. This CDR3 has 15 residues.

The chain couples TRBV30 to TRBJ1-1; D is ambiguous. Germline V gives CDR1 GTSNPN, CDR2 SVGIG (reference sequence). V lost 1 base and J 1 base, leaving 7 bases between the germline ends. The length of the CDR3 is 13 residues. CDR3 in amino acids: CAWSELRNTEAFF. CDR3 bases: TGTGCCTGGAGTGAGCTTAGGAACACTGAAGCTTTCTTT.

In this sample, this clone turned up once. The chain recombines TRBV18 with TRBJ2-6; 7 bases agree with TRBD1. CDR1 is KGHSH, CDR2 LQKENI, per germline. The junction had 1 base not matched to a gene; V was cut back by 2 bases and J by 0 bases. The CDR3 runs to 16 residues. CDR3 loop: CASSPTGVSGANVLTF. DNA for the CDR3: TGTGCCAGCTCACCAACAGGGGTCTCTGGGGCCAACGTCCTGACTTTC.